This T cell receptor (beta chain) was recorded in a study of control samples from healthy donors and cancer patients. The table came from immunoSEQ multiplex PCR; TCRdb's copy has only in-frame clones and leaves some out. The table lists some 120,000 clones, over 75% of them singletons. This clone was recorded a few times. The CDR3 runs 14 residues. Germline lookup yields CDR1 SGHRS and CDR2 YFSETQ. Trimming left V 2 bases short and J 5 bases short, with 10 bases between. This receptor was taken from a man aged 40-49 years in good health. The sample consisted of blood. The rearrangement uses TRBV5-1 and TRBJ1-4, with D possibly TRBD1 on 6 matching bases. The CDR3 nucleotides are TGCGCCAGCAGCTTCCGGGACAAGAATGAAAAACTGTTTTTT. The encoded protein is CASSFRDKNEKLFF. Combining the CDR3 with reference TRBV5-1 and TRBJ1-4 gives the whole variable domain KAGVTQTPRYLIKTRGQQVTLSCSPISGHRSVSWYQQTPGQGLQFLFEYFSETQRNKGNFPGRFSGRQFSNSRSEMNVSTLELGDSALYLCASSFRDKNEKLFFGSGTQLSVL.